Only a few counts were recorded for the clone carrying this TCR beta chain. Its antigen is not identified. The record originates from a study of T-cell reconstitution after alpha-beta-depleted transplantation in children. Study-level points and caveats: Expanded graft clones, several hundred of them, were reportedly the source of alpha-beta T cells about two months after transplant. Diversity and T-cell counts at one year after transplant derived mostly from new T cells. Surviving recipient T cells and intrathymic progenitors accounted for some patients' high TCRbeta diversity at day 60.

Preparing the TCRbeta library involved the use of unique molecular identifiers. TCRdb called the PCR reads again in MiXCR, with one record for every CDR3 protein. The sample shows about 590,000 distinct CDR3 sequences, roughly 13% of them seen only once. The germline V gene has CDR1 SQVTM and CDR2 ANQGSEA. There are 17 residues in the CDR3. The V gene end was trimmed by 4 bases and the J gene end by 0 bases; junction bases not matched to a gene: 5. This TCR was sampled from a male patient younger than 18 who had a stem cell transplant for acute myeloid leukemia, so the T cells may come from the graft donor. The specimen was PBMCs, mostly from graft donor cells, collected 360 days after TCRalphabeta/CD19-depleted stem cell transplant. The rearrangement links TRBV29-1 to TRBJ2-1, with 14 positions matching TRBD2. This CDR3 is CSVGLAGGRSSYNEQFF. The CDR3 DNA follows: TGCAGCGTTGGACTAGCGGGGGGGAGGAGCTCCTACAATGAGCAGTTCTTC.